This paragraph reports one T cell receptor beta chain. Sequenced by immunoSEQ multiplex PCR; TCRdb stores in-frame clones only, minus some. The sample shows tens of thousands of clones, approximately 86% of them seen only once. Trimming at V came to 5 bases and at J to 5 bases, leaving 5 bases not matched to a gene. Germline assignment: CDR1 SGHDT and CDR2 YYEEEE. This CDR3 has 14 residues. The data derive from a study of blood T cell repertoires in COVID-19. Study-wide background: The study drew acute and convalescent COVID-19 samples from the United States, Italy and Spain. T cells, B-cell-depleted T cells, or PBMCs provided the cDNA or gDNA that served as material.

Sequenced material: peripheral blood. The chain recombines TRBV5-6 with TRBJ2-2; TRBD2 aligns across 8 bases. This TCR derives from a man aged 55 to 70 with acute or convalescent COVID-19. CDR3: CASSSSGSTGELFF. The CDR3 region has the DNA TGTGCCAGCAGTTCAAGCGGGAGTACCGGGGAGCTGTTTTTT. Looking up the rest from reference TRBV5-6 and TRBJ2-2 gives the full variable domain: DAGVTQSPTHLIKTRGQQVTLRCSPKSGHDTVSWYQQALGQGPQFIFQYYEEEERQRGNFPDRFSGHQFPNYSSELNVNALLLGDSALYLCASSSSGSTGELFFGEGSRLTVL.